This T cell receptor (beta chain) was recorded in a study of post-analysis software for immune sequencing data. About the study: Relapsing-remitting, secondary progressive and progressive-relapsing forms made up the multiple sclerosis disease courses.

Prepared TCR beta cDNA libraries contained unique molecular identifiers. Some 500,000 cDNA molecules were obtained per 1 to 10 million input T cells. TCRdb used MiXCR to reprocess the PCR reads, holding one entry per CDR3 protein. This table has roughly 600,000 distinct CDR3 sequences, roughly two fifths appearing once. This clonotype was detected once. What it recognizes is unknown. V lost 0 bases, J lost 5 bases, and 10 bases lay in between. From germline, CDR1 is SGHRS and CDR2 YFSETQ. The CDR3 is 14 amino acids. Study-wide findings and caveats: Comparison with controls showed significantly lower normalized Chao1 diversity in multiple sclerosis patients. Samples made in the same batch grouped tightly together by F measure. About 5 TRBV segments occurring more often in patients than controls included TRBV5-6, TRBV5-1 and TRBV20-1.

Sequencing was carried out using blood. The TCR originated in a girl aged 10-17 years with multiple sclerosis. V gene TRBV5-1 combines with J gene TRBJ2-3; tentative D call: TRBD2 (5 bases). The CDR3 nucleotides read TGCGCCAGCAGCTTGGAGGTGGAGGAAGATACGCAGTATTTT. Its translation is CASSLEVEEDTQYF.